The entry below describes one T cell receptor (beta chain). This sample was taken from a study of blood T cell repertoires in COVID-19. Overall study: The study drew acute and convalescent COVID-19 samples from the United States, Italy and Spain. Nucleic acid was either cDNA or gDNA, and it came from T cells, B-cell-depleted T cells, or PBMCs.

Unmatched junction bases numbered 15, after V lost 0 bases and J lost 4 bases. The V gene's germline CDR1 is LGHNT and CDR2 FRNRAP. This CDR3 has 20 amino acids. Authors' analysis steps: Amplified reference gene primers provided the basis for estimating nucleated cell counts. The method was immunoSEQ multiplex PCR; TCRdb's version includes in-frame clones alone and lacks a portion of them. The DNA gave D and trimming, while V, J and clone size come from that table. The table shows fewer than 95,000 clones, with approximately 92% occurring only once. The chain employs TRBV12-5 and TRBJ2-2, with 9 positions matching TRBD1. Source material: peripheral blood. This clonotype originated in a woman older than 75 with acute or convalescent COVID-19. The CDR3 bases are TGTGCTAGTGGTTTGGTCCATGGTGTTACAGGGGGCGCAGGCACCGGGGAGCTGTTTTTT. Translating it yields CASGLVHGVTGGAGTGELFF. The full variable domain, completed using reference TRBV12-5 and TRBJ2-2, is DARVTQTPRHKVTEMGQEVTMRCQPILGHNTVFWYRQTMMQGLELLAYFRNRAPLDDSGMPKDRFSAEMPDATLATLKIQPSEPRDSAVYFCASGLVHGVTGGAGTGELFFGEGSRLTVL.